This T cell receptor beta chain was profiled in a study of T-cell memory formation after mild COVID-19. The sample holds many counts of this clonotype. Its antigen remains unknown. TCRdb itself ran the 5' RACE reads through MiXCR, one entry per CDR3 protein. The repertoire holds 130,000 to 150,000 distinct CDR3 sequences, with 6% to 7% as singletons. Overall study findings and caveats: Of the contracting clones, CD4+ ones lay mainly in CM and EM, and CD8+ ones in EMRA.

The CDR3 covers 16 residues. V lost 4 bases to trimming and J lost 8 bases, with 20 bases between them. Germline CDR1 and CDR2: MNHEY and SVGAGI. The sequence came from an adult woman who had mild COVID-19 (a few samples of this study predate the infection). Cell type and time point are not known. The V and J genes are TRBV6-5 and TRBJ1-4; no clear D gene. The sequencing input was PBMCs or a T cell subset sorted from them (not recorded which). The CDR3 loop is CASSSLASGRREKLFF. The CDR3, as DNA: TGTGCCAGCAGTTCCTTGGCCTCGGGGAGACGGGAAAAACTGTTTTTT.